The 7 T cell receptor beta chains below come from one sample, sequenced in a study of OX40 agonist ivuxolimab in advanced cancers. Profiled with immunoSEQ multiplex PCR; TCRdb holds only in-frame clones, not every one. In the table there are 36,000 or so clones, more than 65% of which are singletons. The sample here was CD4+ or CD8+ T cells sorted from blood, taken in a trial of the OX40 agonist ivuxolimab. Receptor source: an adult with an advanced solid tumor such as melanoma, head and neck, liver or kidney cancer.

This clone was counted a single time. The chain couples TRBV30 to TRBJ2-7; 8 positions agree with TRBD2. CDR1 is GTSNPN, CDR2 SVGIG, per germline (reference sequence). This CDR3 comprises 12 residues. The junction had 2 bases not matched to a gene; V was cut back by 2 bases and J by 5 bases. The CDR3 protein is CAWSFGGDEQYF. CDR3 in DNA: TGTGCCTGGAGTTTCGGGGGGGACGAGCAGTACTTC.

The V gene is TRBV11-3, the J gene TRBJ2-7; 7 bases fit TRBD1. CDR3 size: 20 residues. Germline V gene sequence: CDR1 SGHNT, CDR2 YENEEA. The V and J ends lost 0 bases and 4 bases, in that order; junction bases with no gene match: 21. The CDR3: CASSLEWGVVRQGILYEQYF. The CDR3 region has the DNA TGTGCCAGCAGCTTAGAATGGGGTGTGGTGCGACAGGGTATTTTGTACGAGCAGTACTTC.

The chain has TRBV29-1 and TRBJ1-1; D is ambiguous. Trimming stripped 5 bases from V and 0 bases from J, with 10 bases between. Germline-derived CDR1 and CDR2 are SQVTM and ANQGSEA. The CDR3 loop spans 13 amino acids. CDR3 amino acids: CSVTSVMNTEAFF. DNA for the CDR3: TGCAGCGTTACCTCCGTGATGAACACTGAAGCTTTCTTT.

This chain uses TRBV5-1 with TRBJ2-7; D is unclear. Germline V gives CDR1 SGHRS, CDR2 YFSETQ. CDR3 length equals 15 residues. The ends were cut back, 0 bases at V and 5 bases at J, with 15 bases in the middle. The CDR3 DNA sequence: TGCGCCAGCAGCTTGGCAGTAAACCCGACCAACGAGCAGTACTTC. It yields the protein CASSLAVNPTNEQYF. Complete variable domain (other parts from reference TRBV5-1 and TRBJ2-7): KAGVTQTPRYLIKTRGQQVTLSCSPISGHRSVSWYQQTPGQGLQFLFEYFSETQRNKGNFPGRFSGRQFSNSRSEMNVSTLELGDSALYLCASSLAVNPTNEQYFGPGTRLTVT.

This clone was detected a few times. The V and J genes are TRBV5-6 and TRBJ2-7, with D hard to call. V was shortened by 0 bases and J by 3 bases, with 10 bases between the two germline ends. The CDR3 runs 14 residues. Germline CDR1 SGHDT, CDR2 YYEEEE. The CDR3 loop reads CASSLGAGHYEQYF. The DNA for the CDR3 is TGTGCCAGCAGCTTGGGAGCCGGCCACTACGAGCAGTACTTC.

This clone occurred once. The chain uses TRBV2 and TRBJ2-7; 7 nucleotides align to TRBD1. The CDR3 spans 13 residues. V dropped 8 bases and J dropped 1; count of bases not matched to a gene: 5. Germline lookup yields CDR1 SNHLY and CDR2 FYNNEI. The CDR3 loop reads CASVPGQSYEQYF. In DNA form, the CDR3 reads TGTGCCAGCGTTCCGGGACAGTCCTACGAGCAGTACTTC.

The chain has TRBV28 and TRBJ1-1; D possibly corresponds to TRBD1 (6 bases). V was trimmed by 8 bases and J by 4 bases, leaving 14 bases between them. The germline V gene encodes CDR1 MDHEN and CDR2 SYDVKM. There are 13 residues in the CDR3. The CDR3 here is CASSTGGGTEAFF. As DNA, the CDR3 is TGTGCCAGCTCAACTGGAGGGGGCACTGAAGCTTTCTTT.